This TCR beta chain emerged from a study of a mutant IDH1 vaccine in newly diagnosed glioma. Study context: Patients, over weeks 1, 3, 5, 7, 11, 15, 19 and 23, received a total of eight vaccinations.

Remarks on this clone: Its matching antigen is unknown.

The sample's time point: week 5, during vaccination. Doses comprised 300 ug of mutant IDH1 20-mer peptide each, plus topical imiquimod. Trimming removed 0 bases from V and 4 bases from J; junction bases left unmatched: 12. Germline CDR1 is LGHNA and CDR2 is YNFKEQ. This CDR3 contains 18 residues. Repertoires were generated with immunoSEQ multiplex PCR, while TCRdb's copy carries only in-frame clones and drops some. The sample holds tens of thousands of clones, roughly 80% seen once. The chain is built from TRBV4-2 and TRBJ2-3; TRBD2 matches 8 bases. This clonotype was sampled from a woman aged 50 to 60 with glioma. The sequencing here drew on PBMCs, taken from a glioma patient whose treatment included an IDH1 peptide vaccine. CDR3 in amino acids: CASSQDQLGRGVSDTQYF. The DNA of the CDR3 is TGTGCCAGCAGCCAAGATCAGTTGGGGCGGGGGGTATCAGATACGCAGTATTTT.